This TCR beta chain stems from a study of T cells in Graves' hyperthyroidism and ophthalmopathy. Points from the study as a whole: Most clonotypes expanded in thyroid above 0.001 were likewise present in blood. Ophthalmopathy, which appeared later, was predicted by the model a median around 6.9 months before onset.

Among the patients, aged 18 to 65, hyperthyroidism was newly diagnosed and had lasted under 2 months. On the basis of clinical symptoms, serum thyroxine and TRAb, thyroid ultrasound and orbital computed tomography, diagnoses were made. The investigators amplified TCR beta CDR3 regions from RNA transcripts. First-round RT-PCR targeting the TCR CDR3 was performed with the HTBI primer set. MiXCR, run by TCRdb on the multiplex PCR reads, gives a single entry per CDR3 protein. The sample lists about 580,000 distinct CDR3 sequences, 40% to 55% occurring once. CDR1 WSHSY and CDR2 SAAADI come from the germline V gene. This CDR3 is built from 17 residues. Note on this clonotype: Its antigen is not identified. One end of the junction is discordant with germline, which a read error may explain.

The source material was peripheral blood or thyroid tissue (not recorded which). The V call is TRBV10-2, the J call TRBJ2-3; D remains unclear. The receptor was derived from a young woman with Graves' hyperthyroidism. The CDR3 reads CASSQIRLVTSTDTQYF. Here the CDR3 DNA reads TGTGCCAGCAGCCAGATCCGACTCGTTACTAGCACAGATACGCAGTATTTT.